The TCR beta chain under discussion was sequenced for a study of CD8+ T cells in alopecia areata. The study's findings and limits: An increase in clonality over normal scalp was evident in lesional scalp, especially alopecia totalis/universalis.

It was cDNA, reverse transcribed from extracted RNA, that served as the sequencing template. Assay used: immunoSEQ multiplex PCR; TCRdb lists only in-frame clones, some missing. The table shows around 150,000 clones, with 45% to 60% occurring only once. CDR1 SGHTA and CDR2 FQGNSA come from the germline V gene. Trimming took off 3 bases at V and 3 bases at J, with 6 bases between the two ends. This CDR3 comprises 12 residues. To note about this clone: What it binds is unknown.

The chain is built from TRBV7-2 and TRBJ2-7; D gene ambiguous. The TCR comes from a human donor in good health. The sequenced sample consisted of CD4+ T cells sorted from blood. CDR3 in amino acids: CASSFWGYEQYF. The CDR3 DNA follows: TGTGCCAGCAGCTTTTGGGGCTACGAGCAGTACTTC.